Sequencing of this T cell receptor (beta chain) was carried out in a study of T cells after yellow fever vaccination. Study as a whole: Fractions containing few cells were prepared with SMART-Seq v4 Ultra Low Input.

Worth noting for this clonotype: Its target is unknown.

TCRdb independently ran MiXCR on the 5' RACE reads; one entry per CDR3 protein. This table holds 250,000 to 300,000 distinct CDR3 sequences, 10% to 15% found once. Points from the study as a whole: A large majority of primary-vaccination clones showed up again after the booster (around 95% CD4, around 85% CD8).

The CDR3 extends over 12 amino acids. Trimming removed 7 bases at V and 7 bases at J, with 14 bases between. Germline values: CDR1 SNHLY, CDR2 FYNNEI. The chain joins TRBV2 to TRBJ2-7; no clear D gene. The TCR was taken from a man aged 30 to 39 who received the YFV17D yellow fever vaccine. The source was CD4+ T cells sorted from PBMCs, collected 45 days after the yellow fever booster vaccination. The CDR3: CASNMDGGEQYF. The DNA for the CDR3 is TGTGCCAGCAATATGGACGGCGGAGAGCAGTACTTC.